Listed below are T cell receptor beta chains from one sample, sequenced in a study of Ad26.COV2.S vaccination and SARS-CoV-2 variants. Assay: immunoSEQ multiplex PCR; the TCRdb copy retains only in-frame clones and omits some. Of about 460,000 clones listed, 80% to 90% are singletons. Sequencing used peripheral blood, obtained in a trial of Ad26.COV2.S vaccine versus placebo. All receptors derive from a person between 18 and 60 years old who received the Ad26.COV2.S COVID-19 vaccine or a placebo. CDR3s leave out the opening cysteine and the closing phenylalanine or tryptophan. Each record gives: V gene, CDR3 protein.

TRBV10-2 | ASIPRGAYGYT
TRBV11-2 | ASSLEGWTGRGNSPLH
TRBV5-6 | ASSLDEGYEQY
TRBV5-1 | ASSNWDRGETEAF
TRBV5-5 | ASSPSTGMSYGYT
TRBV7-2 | ASSLTGEAF
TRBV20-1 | SASLGQAQETQY
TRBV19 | ASSRATSRKETQY
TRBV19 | ASTTGTDQPQH
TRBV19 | ASTTVGREGTEAF
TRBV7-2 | ASSLVANREGEAF
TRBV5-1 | ASSPTSANEQF
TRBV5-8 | ASSFGGLLRGGGYT
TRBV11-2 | ASSLDGGASGTDTQY
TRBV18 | ASSPPVSGNTIY
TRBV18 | ASSATRTYEQY
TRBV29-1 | SVAGTSIQTQY
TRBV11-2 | ASSATTGSGANVLT
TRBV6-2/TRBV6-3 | ASSYPGRTEAF
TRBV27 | ASSPTTSAYEQY
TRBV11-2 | ASSRGLGEQY
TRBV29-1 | SVAFVTGNTEAF
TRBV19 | ASSLGGSGNTIY
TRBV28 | ASSPERQGPTYGYT
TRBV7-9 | ASSPMGDPGQPQH
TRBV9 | ASSPHPSSGSGYEQY
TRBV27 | ASSWGGTEAF
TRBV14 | ASSQTAGTGELF
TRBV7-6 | ASSPGPGEVGEQY
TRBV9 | ASSSTTGENTEAF
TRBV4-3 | ASSQDLMTANYGYT
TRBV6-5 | ASTLGGSGNQPQH
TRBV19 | ASGQGAVQPQH
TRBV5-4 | ASSTADRGGEKLF
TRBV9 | ASSVAGGGADTQY
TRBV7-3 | ASSSGLADYNEQF
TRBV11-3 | ASSLGGREAF
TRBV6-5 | ASSYQGDYGYT
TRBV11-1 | ASSFGRTEAF
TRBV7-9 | ASSLGAGREGPYEQY
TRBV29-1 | SVEGPGNTEAF
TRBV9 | ASSEGGTSGYEQY
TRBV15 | ATSFEGQGSAEQY
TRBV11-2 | ASSLGGIPEAF
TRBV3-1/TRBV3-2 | ASSHTLTGENSPLH
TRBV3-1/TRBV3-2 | ASSQEGLGLGRYEQY
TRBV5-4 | ASSPGQGLGGELF
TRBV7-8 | ASSLEPDEQY
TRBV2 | ASSGPGTITDTQY
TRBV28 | AIRRDSNTEAF
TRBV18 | ASSPWRGSTDTQY
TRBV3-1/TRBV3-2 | ASSQGYRAF
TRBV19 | ASSIGGRAPKRGYNEQF